The 18 T cell receptor beta chains presented below share a single source sample, sequenced in a study of T cell responses to AZD1222 COVID-19 vaccine. This table comes from immunoSEQ multiplex PCR, and its TCRdb copy is limited to in-frame clones, with some not included. This sample has under 150,000 clones; around 93% occur once, and the top ten carry 4.5% to 5.5%. The sample here was peripheral blood, taken on day 0 of AZD1222 vaccination. The source of these receptors is an adult in good health.

This clone was observed a single time. The V gene is TRBV5-1, the J gene TRBJ2-7, with 13 bases aligning to TRBD2. The V gene end was trimmed by 0 bases and the J gene end by 6 bases; junction bases not matched to a gene: 6. The CDR3 consists of 16 residues. Germline CDR1 SGHRS, CDR2 YFSETQ. The CDR3 here is CASSLGGTSGKLEQYF. CDR3 DNA: TGCGCCAGCAGCTTGGGAGGGACTAGCGGGAAGCTCGAGCAGTACTTC.

The chain carries TRBV6-2 or TRBV6-3 and TRBJ1-1; D not certain. Trimming stripped 3 bases from V and 1 base from J, with 6 bases between. CDR1 is MNHEY, CDR2 SVGEGT, per germline. The CDR3 loop spans 13 amino acids. This CDR3 is CASSYEGNTEAFF. CDR3 DNA sequence: TGTGCCAGCAGTTATGAGGGGAACACTGAAGCTTTCTTT.

The V call is TRBV5-1, the J call TRBJ2-5; TRBD2 matches at 9 bases. The CDR3 spans 15 residues. Per the germline V gene, CDR1 is SGHRS and CDR2 is YFSETQ. Trimming took 0 bases from V and 5 from J; bases not matched to a gene: 5. The CDR3 DNA reads as TGCGCCAGCAGCTTGGCCGGGACTAGCAAGGAGACCCAGTACTTC. Encoded protein: CASSLAGTSKETQYF.

This clone showed up just once. This chain uses TRBV12-3 or TRBV12-4 with TRBJ2-3; D not certain. This CDR3 spans 13 amino acids. V was shortened by 1 base and J by 5 bases, with 7 bases between the two germline ends. CDR3 in DNA: TGTGCCAGCAGTTTAGTTCAGTTAGATACGCAGTATTTT. Its translation: CASSLVQLDTQYF.

V and J are TRBV9 and TRBJ2-5, with TRBD1 identical over 8 bases. The CDR3 loop spans 15 amino acids. Germline values: CDR1 SGDLS, CDR2 YYNGEE. Trimming took 2 bases from V and 5 from J; bases not matched to a gene: 8. The CDR3 DNA sequence: TGTGCCAGCAGCGTGGACAGGGTAGGAGGCGAGACCCAGTACTTC. Protein: CASSVDRVGGETQYF.

A single count supports this clone. The chain couples TRBV4-3 to TRBJ1-2; no definite D call. The V and J ends lost 0 bases and 8 bases respectively, with 10 bases between them. This CDR3 comprises 13 residues. Looked up from germline, CDR1 is LGHNA and CDR2 is YSLEER. For the CDR3, the DNA is TGCGCCAGCAGCCAAGATGGGGTTACGGGCTACACCTTC. Translated: CASSQDGVTGYTF.

The rearrangement joins TRBV9 to TRBJ2-3, with D possibly called TRBD1 or TRBD2 (5 bases each). Between the trimmed V and J ends, which lost 4 bases and 1 base, there was a span of 16 bases. The CDR3 has 16 residues. Per the germline V gene, CDR1 is SGDLS and CDR2 is YYNGEE. In DNA form, the CDR3 reads TGTGCCAGCAGCCCTCGGGGCCAGCTGGGCACAGATACGCAGTATTTT. Protein product: CASSPRGQLGTDTQYF.

V gene TRBV6-5 combines with J gene TRBJ2-1, with D uncertain. The germline CDR1 and CDR2 sequences are MNHEY and SVGAGI. V lost 6 bases, J lost 6 bases, and 12 bases lay in between. The CDR3 consists of 13 residues. CDR3 coding DNA: TGTGCCAGCAGCCCCGATGTGGGCAATGAGCAGTTCTTC. Translated, it gives CASSPDVGNEQFF.

The CDR3 sequence: CASSLSTGAGGGTNEQFF. CDR3 nucleotide sequence: TGTGCCAGCAGCTTAAGTACGGGGGCGGGAGGGGGCACAAATGAGCAGTTCTTC. V and J are TRBV7-8 and TRBJ2-1; 9 nucleotides agree with TRBD2. CDR1 and CDR2 (germline): SGHVS, FQNEAQ. The CDR3 totals 18 residues. Germline trimming cut 2 bases from V and 7 bases from J; bases unmatched to any gene: 15.

This rearrangement joins TRBV9 to TRBJ2-3; D is unclear. Trimming took off 2 bases at V and 0 bases at J, with 7 bases between the two ends. The CDR3 has 14 residues. The germline V gene encodes CDR1 SGDLS and CDR2 YYNGEE. The DNA of the CDR3 is TGTGCCAGCAGCGTGGACCCTAGCACAGATACGCAGTATTTT. Encoded protein: CASSVDPSTDTQYF. Full variable domain (missing parts from reference TRBV9 and TRBJ2-3): DSGVTQTPKHLITATGQRVTLRCSPRSGDLSVYWYQQSLDQGLQFLIQYYNGEERAKGNILERFSAQQFPDLHSELNLSSLELGDSALYFCASSVDPSTDTQYFGPGTRLTVL.

This sequence joins TRBV28 and TRBJ1-5, with 7 bases identical to TRBD1. Germline CDR1 MDHEN, CDR2 SYDVKM. V was pared by 6 bases and J by 10 bases, with 9 bases of the junction left unmatched. The CDR3 sequence is 13 residues long. The CDR3 bases are TGTGCCAGCAGACGGACAGGTCAGCCACCCCAGCATTTT. This gives the protein CASRRTGQPPQHF. The variable domain in full, with the rest retrieved from reference TRBV28 and TRBJ1-5, is DVKVTQSSRYLVKRTGEKVFLECVQDMDHENMFWYRQDPGLGLRLIYFSYDVKMKEKGDIPEGYSVSREKKERFSLILESASTNQTSMYLCASRRTGQPPQHFGDGTRLSIL.

This chain uses TRBV7-9 with TRBJ2-1; D is undetermined. Germline CDR1 SEHNR, CDR2 FQNEAQ (reference sequence). The length of the CDR3 is 16 residues. V lost 4 bases and J lost 2, with 15 bases in between. The CDR3 loop is CASSYSVGITYNEQFF. CDR3 DNA: TGTGCCAGCAGCTATTCGGTGGGCATCACCTACAATGAGCAGTTCTTC.

This clone occurred once. The chain employs TRBV23-1 and TRBJ1-4; a possible D gene is TRBD1 (6 bases). TRBV23-1 is marked as an open reading frame, function uncertain. V lost 0 bases and J 0 bases, leaving 14 bases between the germline ends. The CDR3 length is 18 residues. The CDR3 bases are TGCGCCAGCAGTCAATCCTGGGAACAGGGAGCAACTAATGAAAAACTGTTTTTT. Translating it yields CASSQSWEQGATNEKLFF.

V is TRBV11-3 and J is TRBJ2-5; D remains unclear. Trimming cost V 6 bases and J 4 bases, with 15 bases left between them. CDR1 is SGHNT and CDR2 is YENEEA in the germline V gene. The CDR3 contains 14 residues. The CDR3, as DNA: TGTGCCAGCAGTTCCGGGCCCCGTCCAGAGACCCAGTACTTC. It yields the protein CASSSGPRPETQYF.

CDR3 in DNA: TGTGCCAGCAGCCAGGCACAGGGTGGGGATACAGATACGCAGTATTTT. Residues: CASSQAQGGDTDTQYF. V gene TRBV4-2 combines with J gene TRBJ2-3; weak D call: TRBD1 (6 bases). The germline V gene has CDR1 LGHNA and CDR2 YNFKEQ. Trimming cost V 3 bases and J 3 bases, with 16 bases left between them. The CDR3 length is 16 residues.

This chain links TRBV4-1 with TRBJ1-5; no clear D. This CDR3 contains 15 residues. V was pared by 1 base and J by 9 bases, with 16 bases between. From germline, CDR1 is MGHRA and CDR2 YSYEKL. Written as DNA, the CDR3 is TGCGCCAGCAGCCAAGTGAGCGTTGTGGGAGCGCCCCAGCATTTT. Amino acids: CASSQVSVVGAPQHF.

The V gene is TRBV7-8, the J gene TRBJ2-7; D remains ambiguous. The CDR3 extends over 20 amino acids. From germline, CDR1 is SGHVS and CDR2 FQNEAQ. V dropped 2 bases and J dropped 2 bases, with 28 bases sitting between them. The CDR3 protein is CASSLPFGYSKAQSTYEQYF. CDR3 nucleotide sequence: TGTGCCAGCAGCTTACCGTTTGGGTATTCGAAGGCGCAGTCAACCTACGAGCAGTACTTC.

This rearrangement joins TRBV4-1 to TRBJ2-7, with 8 positions matching TRBD1. This CDR3 contains 17 residues. V trimming: 0 bases; J trimming: 2 bases; junction bases outside the gene matches: 9. The germline V gene encodes CDR1 MGHRA and CDR2 YSYEKL. The chain's CDR3 is CASSQDSGTGQTYEQYF. The CDR3 bases are TGCGCCAGCAGCCAAGATTCAGGGACAGGTCAAACCTACGAGCAGTACTTC.